This passage covers 28 T cell receptor beta chains from one sample sequenced in a study of blood T cell repertoires in COVID-19. Method: immunoSEQ multiplex PCR; TCRdb's copy keeps in-frame clones and lacks some. Found here are more than 95,000 clones, around four fifths of them singletons; the top ten hold roughly a fifth. The sequenced sample was peripheral blood. The receptors were gathered from a woman in her 70s with acute or convalescent COVID-19.

In its sample, this clone was seen once. J is TRBJ1-4 and V is TRBV18; the match to TRBD1 covers 7 bases. The V gene's germline CDR1 is KGHSH and CDR2 LQKENI. This CDR3 spans 14 amino acids. After removal of 6 bases from V and 4 bases from J, the junction contained 5 bases not matched to a gene. The CDR3 DNA is TGTGCCAGCTCTCGGGACAGACGTAATGAAAAACTGTTTTTT. Residues: CASSRDRRNEKLFF. Variable domain in full (rest from reference TRBV18 and TRBJ1-4): NAGVMQNPRHLVRRRGQEARLRCSPMKGHSHVYWYRQLPEEGLKFMVYLQKENIIDESGMPKERFSAEFPKEGPSILRIQQVVRGDSAAYFCASSRDRRNEKLFFGSGTQLSVL.

V usage is TRBV11-3 and J usage is TRBJ2-2; D uncertain. Germline V gene lookup returns CDR1 SGHNT and CDR2 YENEEA. The V end was cut by 4 bases, the J end by 4 bases, with 7 bases between. This CDR3 is 13 amino acids long. The CDR3 here is CASSSGTTGELFF. In DNA form, the CDR3 reads TGTGCCAGCAGCTCAGGAACCACCGGGGAGCTGTTTTTT.

The J gene is TRBJ2-1, the V gene TRBV5-1, with a tentative D call TRBD2 (5 bases). Germline V gene data show CDR1 as SGHRS and CDR2 as YFSETQ. V lost 2 bases, J lost 7 bases, and 7 bases lay in between. The CDR3 has 12 residues. The CDR3 is CASSLTGNEQFF. CDR3 nucleotides: TGCGCCAGCAGCTTAACGGGGAATGAGCAGTTCTTC.

The chain carries TRBV6-5 and TRBJ2-7; D is perhaps TRBD1 (6 bases). CDR1 is MNHEY and CDR2 is SVGAGI in the germline V gene. V lost 8 bases and J lost 6, with 17 bases in between. CDR3 length: 13 amino acids. This chain's CDR3 is CASLWTAVGEQYF. CDR3 nucleotides: TGTGCCAGCTTATGGACAGCGGTGGGCGAGCAGTACTTC.

The chain joins TRBV6-1 to TRBJ1-5; TRBD1 might be the D (6 bases). Per the germline V gene, CDR1 is MNHNS and CDR2 is SASEGT. Between the trimmed V and J ends, which lost 6 bases and 7 bases, there was a span of 22 bases. This CDR3 region has 16 residues. The CDR3 loop is CASREPQGEVVQPQHF. In DNA, the CDR3 is TGTGCCAGCAGAGAACCACAGGGTGAAGTAGTACAGCCCCAGCATTTT.

The J gene is TRBJ1-1, the V gene TRBV5-6, with 7 bases aligning to TRBD1. CDR1 and CDR2 (germline): SGHDT, YYEEEE. Losses at the gene ends were 4 bases for V and 8 bases for J; bases not matched to a gene: 11. The CDR3 is 14 residues long. As DNA, the CDR3 is TGTGCCAGCAGCGGAATGAACAGGGGAATCGAAGCTTTCTTT. Its translation is CASSGMNRGIEAFF.

The chain is built from TRBV7-2 and TRBJ2-1; 9 bases are shared with TRBD2. V lost 0 bases to trimming and J lost 7 bases; unmatched junction nucleotides: 13. The germline V gene has CDR1 SGHTA and CDR2 FQGNSA. CDR3 length: 18 amino acids. The CDR3 DNA reads TGTGCCAGCAGCTTAGCCGGCCCTAGCGGGGCCACACGGAATGAGCAGTTCTTC. Protein sequence: CASSLAGPSGATRNEQFF.

The chain combines TRBV28 with TRBJ1-1; the match to TRBD1 covers 7 bases. Unmatched junction bases numbered 3, after V lost 4 bases and J lost 1 base. Germline-derived CDR1 and CDR2 are MDHEN and SYDVKM. The CDR3 covers 14 residues. In DNA, the CDR3 is TGTGCCAGCAGTTGGGGACAGAGGAACACTGAAGCTTTCTTT. It yields the protein CASSWGQRNTEAFF.

The CDR3 DNA follows: TGTGCCAGCACCACCCTTGGGACTTCTAATTCACCCCTCCACTTT. Translated, it gives CASTTLGTSNSPLHF. V and J are TRBV6-5 and TRBJ1-6, with D possibly being TRBD1 (5 bases). This CDR3 is 15 amino acids long. V lost 7 bases and J 6 bases, leaving 16 bases between the germline ends. From germline, CDR1 is MNHEY and CDR2 SVGAGI.

Ten or more counts support this clone. V is TRBV5-1 and J is TRBJ2-1; 8 nucleotides line up with TRBD2. The CDR3 totals 14 residues. J gave up 2 bases and V 2 bases, and 0 bases lay outside the gene matches. The V gene's germline CDR1 is SGHRS and CDR2 YFSETQ. The CDR3 protein is CASSLAGAYNEQFF. In nucleotides, the CDR3 is TGCGCCAGCAGCTTAGCGGGGGCCTACAATGAGCAGTTCTTC.

This clone was seen more than once but under ten times. The rearrangement uses TRBV4-1 and TRBJ2-2, with 12 positions matching TRBD1. Trimming at V came to 6 bases and at J to 0 bases, leaving 5 bases not matched to a gene. This CDR3 is 17 amino acids long. CDR1 is MGHRA, CDR2 YSYEKL, per germline. CDR3 amino acids: CASSPGQGASNTGELFF. The CDR3, as DNA: TGCGCCAGCAGTCCGGGACAGGGGGCTTCGAACACCGGGGAGCTGTTTTTT.

The rearrangement joins TRBV5-1 to TRBJ2-2, with TRBD1 matching over 7 bases. V was pared by 4 bases and J by 2 bases, with 8 bases of the junction left unmatched. Germline V gene lookup returns CDR1 SGHRS and CDR2 YFSETQ. The CDR3 consists of 16 residues. This chain's CDR3 is CASSADREYNTGELFF. CDR3 DNA: TGCGCCAGCAGCGCCGACAGGGAATATAACACCGGGGAGCTGTTTTTT. Based on the CDR3 plus reference TRBV5-1 and TRBJ2-2, the full variable domain is KAGVTQTPRYLIKTRGQQVTLSCSPISGHRSVSWYQQTPGQGLQFLFEYFSETQRNKGNFPGRFSGRQFSNSRSEMNVSTLELGDSALYLCASSADREYNTGELFFGEGSRLTVL.

The chain couples TRBV5-1 to TRBJ2-1; unclear D gene. The length of the CDR3 is 13 residues. V dropped 4 bases and J dropped 4 bases, with 9 bases sitting between them. Germline CDR1 SGHRS, CDR2 YFSETQ. The CDR3 DNA sequence: TGCGCCAGCAGCCAACAGTCTTACAATGAGCAGTTCTTC. This gives the protein CASSQQSYNEQFF.

The rearrangement joins TRBV28 to TRBJ1-2; the match to TRBD1 covers 12 bases. This CDR3 has 15 residues. Losses at the gene ends were 6 bases for V and 9 bases for J; bases not matched to a gene: 11. Looked up from germline, CDR1 is MDHEN and CDR2 is SYDVKM. The CDR3 region has the DNA TGTGCCAGCAGGGTACCGGGACAGGGGGCGCATAGCTACACCTTC. As protein: CASRVPGQGAHSYTF.

This clone was seen a few times. The chain combines TRBV3-1 (or the pseudogene TRBV3-2) with TRBJ2-3, with 8 bases aligning to TRBD2. The germline V gene has CDR1 LGHDT and CDR2 YNNKEL (reference sequence). V was clipped by 0 bases and J by 13 bases; unmatched bases: 12. There are 15 residues in the CDR3. CDR3 DNA sequence: TGTGCCAGCAGCCAAGACAGCGGGAGCGGGGCCCCAAAGTATTTT. Translation gives CASSQDSGSGAPKYF.

V gene TRBV7-9 combines with J gene TRBJ1-2, with D hard to call. V was shortened by 1 base and J by 3 bases, with 6 bases between the two germline ends. Germline V gene sequence: CDR1 SEHNR, CDR2 FQNEAQ (reference sequence). The CDR3 extends over 13 amino acids. CDR3: CASSLGEDYGYTF. In DNA, the CDR3 is TGTGCCAGCAGCTTAGGTGAGGACTATGGCTACACCTTC.

The chain links TRBV5-4 to TRBJ1-2; no firm D call. The CDR3 is 14 residues long. From germline, CDR1 is SGHNT and CDR2 YYREEE (reference sequence). Trimming left V 0 bases short and J 1 base short, with 7 bases between. CDR3 DNA: TGTGCCAGCAGCTTGGAAGAGATTAACTATGGCTACACCTTC. Protein sequence: CASSLEEINYGYTF.

The rearrangement joins TRBV28 to TRBJ2-7; 8 bases agree with TRBD2. From germline, CDR1 is MDHEN and CDR2 SYDVKM. The ends lost 4 bases at V and 4 bases at J; junction bases unmatched: 9. There are 15 residues in the CDR3. The CDR3 nucleotides are TGTGCCAGCAGTTACGGCCGGACTAGCCAGTACGAGCAGTACTTC. It specifies CASSYGRTSQYEQYF.

The chain combines TRBV5-1 with TRBJ2-3; possibly TRBD2 for D (6 bases). Germline-derived CDR1 and CDR2 are SGHRS and YFSETQ. The CDR3 contains 13 residues. Trimming cost V 3 bases and J 4 bases, with 9 bases left between them. CDR3 residues: CASSSEGPDTQYF. The DNA of the CDR3 is TGCGCCAGCAGCTCGGAGGGCCCAGATACGCAGTATTTT. Variable domain in full (rest from reference TRBV5-1 and TRBJ2-3): KAGVTQTPRYLIKTRGQQVTLSCSPISGHRSVSWYQQTPGQGLQFLFEYFSETQRNKGNFPGRFSGRQFSNSRSEMNVSTLELGDSALYLCASSSEGPDTQYFGPGTRLTVL.

The chain carries TRBV18 and TRBJ2-1; TRBD2 matches 9 bases. V was pared by 1 base and J by 0 bases, with 4 bases of the junction left unmatched. The CDR3 is made up of 17 amino acids. CDR1 and CDR2 from the germline V gene are KGHSH and LQKENI. The CDR3 sequence: CASSPLSGGFSYNEQFF. The CDR3 nucleotides read TGTGCCAGCTCACCACTGAGCGGGGGGTTCTCCTACAATGAGCAGTTCTTC.

This clone was found a few times. This sequence joins TRBV5-1 and TRBJ2-1; D possibly corresponds to TRBD2 (6 bases). The V gene lost 6 bases and the J gene lost 6 bases, with 16 bases spanning the gap. Germline values: CDR1 SGHRS, CDR2 YFSETQ. This CDR3 has 14 amino acids. CDR3 sequence (DNA): TGCGCCAGCATGGGGGGATCTTCAGGCAATGAGCAGTTCTTC. Its translation is CASMGGSSGNEQFF. The full variable domain, rest sourced from reference TRBV5-1 and TRBJ2-1, is KAGVTQTPRYLIKTRGQQVTLSCSPISGHRSVSWYQQTPGQGLQFLFEYFSETQRNKGNFPGRFSGRQFSNSRSEMNVSTLELGDSALYLCASMGGSSGNEQFFGPGTRLTVL.

The chain links TRBV4-2 to TRBJ1-2; TRBD1 matches at 10 bases. Germline lookup yields CDR1 LGHNA and CDR2 YNFKEQ. Trimming at V came to 2 bases and at J to 4 bases, leaving 7 bases not matched to a gene. This CDR3 has 16 residues. DNA for the CDR3: TGTGCCAGCAGCCAACTGGGGACAGGGGAAATCTATGGCTACACCTTC. Translated, it gives CASSQLGTGEIYGYTF.

The chain is built from TRBV5-1 and TRBJ1-4, with 9 bases matching TRBD1. From germline, CDR1 is SGHRS and CDR2 YFSETQ. This CDR3 is built from 14 residues. Trimming took 4 bases from V and 8 from J; bases not matched to a gene: 6. This CDR3 is CASSVGTGREKLFF. The CDR3 region has the DNA TGCGCCAGCAGCGTCGGGACAGGGCGGGAAAAACTGTTTTTT.

The V gene is TRBV5-1, the J gene TRBJ2-3, with D hard to call. The V and J ends lost 0 bases and 2 bases respectively, with 10 bases between them. The CDR3 is 15 residues long. Germline V gene data show CDR1 as SGHRS and CDR2 as YFSETQ. The CDR3 DNA sequence: TGCGCCAGCAGCTTGGGACTGGATGCCACAGATACGCAGTATTTT. Amino acid sequence: CASSLGLDATDTQYF.

The chain uses TRBV6-2 or TRBV6-3 and TRBJ2-5; 9 bases match TRBD1. The CDR3 loop spans 14 amino acids. The junction had 7 bases not matched to a gene; V was cut back by 6 bases and J by 5 bases. The germline gives CDR1 MNHEY, CDR2 SVGEGT. The CDR3 DNA reads TGTGCCAGCAGCTATTACAGGGGGCGCGAGACCCAGTACTTC. Protein product: CASSYYRGRETQYF.

This clone has only one observation. This chain joins TRBV24-1 and TRBJ1-2; D perhaps matches TRBD1 (6 bases). Trimming shortened V by 7 bases and J by 8 bases, and 10 bases separated the two germline ends. CDR1 and CDR2 from the germline V gene are KGHDR and SFDVKD. The CDR3 is made up of 11 amino acids. Here the CDR3 DNA reads TGTGCCACCAGGTACAGGGAGGGCTACACCTTC. This gives the protein CATRYREGYTF.

The sample holds one count of this clone. The CDR3 nucleotides read TGTGCCAGCAGCCAAGGGTTGCGGGGGGGCCTCAGGAACAATGAGCAGTTCTTC. Encoded protein: CASSQGLRGGLRNNEQFF. The V and J genes are TRBV14 and TRBJ2-1; TRBD2 matches 9 bases. V gave up 1 base and J gave up 5 bases; unmatched junction bases: 12. The CDR3 loop spans 18 amino acids. Germline loops: CDR1 SGHDN, CDR2 FVKESK.

The V call is TRBV7-9, the J call TRBJ1-2; possible D gene TRBD1, 5 bases. Between the trimmed V and J ends, which lost 4 bases and 5 bases, there was a span of 8 bases. The CDR3 covers 12 residues. Germline-derived CDR1 and CDR2 are SEHNR and FQNEAQ (reference sequence). The CDR3 reads CASSSGGYGYTF. The CDR3 DNA follows: TGTGCCAGCAGCTCGGGGGGTTATGGCTACACCTTC. The entire variable domain, with the rest obtained from reference TRBV7-9 and TRBJ1-2, is as follows: DTGVSQNPRHKITKRGQNVTFRCDPISEHNRLYWYRQTLGQGPEFLTYFQNEAQLEKSRLLSDRFSAERPKGSFSTLEIQRTEQGDSAMYLCASSSGGYGYTFGSGTRLTVV.